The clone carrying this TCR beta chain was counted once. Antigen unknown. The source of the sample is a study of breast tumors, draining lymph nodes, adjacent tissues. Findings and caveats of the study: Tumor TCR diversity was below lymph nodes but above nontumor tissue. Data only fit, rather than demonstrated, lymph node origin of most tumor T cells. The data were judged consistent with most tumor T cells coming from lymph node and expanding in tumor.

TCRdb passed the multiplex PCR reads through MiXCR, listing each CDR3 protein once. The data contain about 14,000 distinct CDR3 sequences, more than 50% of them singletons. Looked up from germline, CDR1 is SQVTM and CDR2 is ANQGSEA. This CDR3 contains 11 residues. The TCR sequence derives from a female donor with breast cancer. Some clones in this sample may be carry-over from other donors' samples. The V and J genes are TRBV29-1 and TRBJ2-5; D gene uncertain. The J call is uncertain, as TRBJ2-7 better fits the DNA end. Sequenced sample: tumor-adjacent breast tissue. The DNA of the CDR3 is TGCAGCGTTGGGGCAACCTACGAGCAGTACTTC. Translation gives CSVGATYEQYF.